This T cell receptor (beta chain) appears in the sequencing data of a study of blood T cell repertoires in COVID-19. Germline V CDR1 and CDR2: SEHNR, FQNEAQ (reference sequence). This CDR3 contains 13 residues. V was shortened by 5 bases and J by 0 bases, with 5 bases between the two germline ends. The data were produced by immunoSEQ multiplex PCR, yet TCRdb's version contains in-frame clones alone and is incomplete. The table records 200,000 to 250,000 clones, more than 85% of them present only once. In Seattle, patients joined the study during active infection and were tracked longitudinally. The sequencing input was peripheral blood. This TCR came from a man aged 60 to 75 with COVID-19, enrolled during active disease. This chain uses TRBV7-9 with TRBJ1-3; the D gene is possibly TRBD1 (5 bases). The CDR3 spells CASSQGSGNTIYF. Here the CDR3 DNA reads TGTGCCAGCAGCCAGGGCTCTGGAAACACCATATATTTT.